This is a list of T cell receptor beta chains from one sample in a study of shared clonotypes between healthy human individuals. Libraries were prepared by immunoSEQ multiplex PCR; TCRdb keeps only in-frame clonotypes and omits some of them. The sample carries 2 million to 2.5 million clones, approximately 96% recorded once. The sample taken for sequencing was naive CD4+ T cells sorted from blood. The receptor source for this set is a young man in good health. Each CDR3 is given without its conserved first and last residue. The order of the fields is clone size, D gene, J gene, V gene, CDR3 protein. A D gene is named only where the DNA matches it firmly. Size tells how often a clone was seen (once, few, many) or the class of an expanded clone, and some rows leave it out.

.	TRBD1	TRBJ2-7	TRBV10-3	AISESRQGGSYEQY
.	.	TRBJ2-7	TRBV18	ASSNSQGYEQY
.	.	TRBJ2-3	TRBV10-1	ASSEGGPDTQY
.	TRBD2	TRBJ2-1	TRBV6-6	ASSSAGGYNEQF
.	TRBD2	TRBJ2-1	TRBV5-6	ASSLISGRIDNEQF
.	.	TRBJ1-2	TRBV18	ASSPTGNYGYT
.	.	TRBJ2-7	TRBV28	ASSSTSSYEQY
once	.	TRBJ1-5	TRBV7-2	ASSLTENQPQH
.	.	TRBJ2-3	TRBV21-1	ASSNSQPTQY
once	TRBD2	TRBJ2-5	TRBV28	ASSLGVSGASRTQY
.	.	TRBJ1-1	TRBV18	ASSPVRENTEAF
.	TRBD2	TRBJ2-1	TRBV18	ASSPLELAGVVEQF
.	.	TRBJ2-7	TRBV5-4	ASSPGATLSSYEQY
few	.	TRBJ1-5	TRBV6-5	ASRPLQGRNQPQH
.	TRBD1	TRBJ2-1	TRBV7-3	ASSLDRGSYNEQF
.	.	TRBJ1-6	TRBV30	AWTDSSNSPLH
.	TRBD1	TRBJ2-3	TRBV5-1	ASSSGTGVTDTQY
.	.	TRBJ2-2	TRBV2	ASSKDKYTGELF
.	TRBD2	TRBJ2-7	TRBV10-3	AISEGAGAAYEQY
.	TRBD1	TRBJ1-2	TRBV18	ASSPLGQSYGYT
.	.	TRBJ2-2	TRBV18	ASSPVQVWAGELF
.	.	TRBJ1-2	TRBV7-9	ASSLGSGGVDYGYT
.	.	TRBJ1-2	TRBV19	ASSTPGRTPGYGYT
.	.	TRBJ1-1	TRBV5-4	ASSLDKNTEAF
.	.	TRBJ2-2	TRBV28	ASSLLTGELF